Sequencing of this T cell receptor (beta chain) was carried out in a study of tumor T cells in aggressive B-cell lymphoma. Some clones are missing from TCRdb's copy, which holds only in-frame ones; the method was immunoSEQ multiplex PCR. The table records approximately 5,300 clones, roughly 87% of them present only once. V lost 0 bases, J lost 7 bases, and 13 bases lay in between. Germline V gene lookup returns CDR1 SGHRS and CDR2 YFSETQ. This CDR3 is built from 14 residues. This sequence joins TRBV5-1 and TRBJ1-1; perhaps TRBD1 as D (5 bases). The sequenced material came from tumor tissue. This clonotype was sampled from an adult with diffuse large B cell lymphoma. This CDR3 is CASSLGWGDGEAFF. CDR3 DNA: TGCGCCAGCAGCTTGGGTTGGGGCGACGGTGAAGCTTTCTTT.